The 25 T cell receptor beta chains presented below share a single source sample, sequenced in a study of molecular identifiers for immune sequencing clone quantification. TCRdb reprocessed the PCR reads via MiXCR and lists one record per CDR3 protein. The sample comprises over 600,000 distinct CDR3 sequences, around 20% of which are singletons, and approximately 0.9% rests with the top ten. The source material was naive CD8+ T cells from blood, with Jurkat cell RNA spiked in. Subset defined: FACS-sorted CD8+CD4-CCR7+CD45RA+ naive T cells. The source of these receptors is a human donor in good health. Some libraries in this study had Jurkat cell RNA spiked in.

This clonotype was counted at least ten times. The rearrangement joins TRBV30 to TRBJ2-2; D not certain. CDR3 length: 13 amino acids. In germline, CDR1 is GTSNPN, CDR2 SVGIG (reference sequence). The ends were cut back, 4 bases at V and 5 bases at J, with 11 bases in the middle. The CDR3 sequence: CAWTLLGTGELFF. The CDR3 DNA sequence: TGTGCCTGGACCTTACTGGGTACCGGGGAGCTGTTTTTT. The full variable domain, in which reference TRBV30 and TRBJ2-2 provide the parts outside the CDR3, is SQTIHQWPATLVQPVGSPLSLECTVEGTSNPNLYWYRQAAGRGLQLLFYSVGIGQISSEVPQNLSASRPQDRQFILSSKKLLLSDSGFYLCAWTLLGTGELFFGEGSRLTVL.

Remarks on this clonotype: A single base separates this from a much larger clone, so it may be a read error. V usage is TRBV11-2 and J usage is TRBJ2-1; D is uncertain. Between the trimmed V and J ends, which lost 5 bases and 3 bases, there was a span of 29 bases. Germline V gives CDR1 SGHAT, CDR2 FQNNGV. The CDR3 is made up of 20 amino acids. The CDR3 coding sequence is TGTGCCAGCAGCGACTCATACGAGGACCAACTTTGGTCCAACTACAATGAGCAGTTCTTC. It yields the protein CASSDSYEDQLWSNYNEQFF.

This clonotype was counted many times. V gene TRBV19 combines with J gene TRBJ1-1; D gene uncertain. Trimming stripped 2 bases from V and 1 base from J, with 5 bases between. Germline loops: CDR1 LNHDA, CDR2 SQIVND (reference sequence). CDR3 length: 13 residues. CDR3 amino acids: CASSISRNTEAFF. Written as DNA, the CDR3 is TGTGCCAGTAGTATATCCAGGAACACTGAAGCTTTCTTT. The full variable domain, in which reference TRBV19 and TRBJ1-1 provide the parts outside the CDR3, is DGGITQSPKYLFRKEGQNVTLSCEQNLNHDAMYWYRQDPGQGLRLIYYSQIVNDFQKGDIAEGYSVSREKKESFPLTVTSAQKNPTAFYLCASSISRNTEAFFGQGTRLTVV.

The chain employs TRBV6-5 and TRBJ2-7; 9 nucleotides agree with TRBD2. CDR1 and CDR2 (germline): MNHEY, SVGAGI. CDR3 length: 15 residues. The ends lost 5 bases at V and 4 bases at J; junction bases unmatched: 9. The CDR3: CASSGPGGGAYEQYF. The CDR3 DNA follows: TGTGCCAGCAGTGGCCCTGGCGGGGGGGCGTACGAGCAGTACTTC.

This clonotype was seen ten or more times. A much more abundant neighbour one base away suggests this may be a read error. As DNA, the CDR3 is TGTGCCAGCAGATTAGGAGTGAACACTGAAGCTTTCTTT. It translates to CASRLGVNTEAFF. The chain is built from TRBV27 and TRBJ1-1; D is ambiguous. The CDR3 has 13 residues. With 6 bases removed from V and 0 bases from J, the gap between germline ends came to 8 bases. From germline, CDR1 is MNHEY and CDR2 SMNVEV (reference sequence).

About this clonotype: Just one base apart from a much larger clone, this may be a read error. The chain has TRBV6-2 or TRBV6-3 and TRBJ2-5; possible D gene TRBD2, 6 bases. The CDR3 sequence is 15 residues long. The germline gives CDR1 MNHEY, CDR2 SVGEGT. The CDR3 coding sequence is TGTGCCGGCAGTTACCCTGGCGGGGCCGCAGAGACCCAGTACTTC. Its translation: CAGSYPGGAAETQYF.

This clonotype was found many times. The V gene is TRBV4-1, the J gene TRBJ1-1; D call uncertain. This CDR3 is 17 amino acids long. CDR1 is MGHRA, CDR2 YSYEKL, per germline. Trimming cost V 1 base and J 0 bases, with 15 bases left between them. Written as DNA, the CDR3 is TGCGCCAGCAGCCAAGTAGTATCAGGAGAATTGAACACTGAAGCTTTCTTT. As protein: CASSQVVSGELNTEAFF.

This clonotype showed up many times. The chain couples TRBV12-5 to TRBJ1-1; maybe TRBD1 (6 bases). CDR3 length equals 13 residues. V was clipped by 6 bases and J by 7 bases, with 15 bases between them. Germline assignment: CDR1 LGHNT and CDR2 FRNRAP. This chain's CDR3 is CASGLEQGGEAFF. In DNA form, the CDR3 reads TGTGCTAGTGGCCTAGAACAGGGTGGTGAAGCTTTCTTT.

This clonotype was observed many times. The CDR3 DNA reads as TGTGCCAGCAGCTCCAATTCACCCCTCCACTTT. Its translation is CASSSNSPLHF. The chain uses TRBV13 and TRBJ1-6; D unclear. The CDR3 is 11 amino acids. In germline, CDR1 is PRHDT, CDR2 FYEKMQ (reference sequence). The ends were cut back, 4 bases at V and 7 bases at J, with 2 bases in the middle.

This clonotype was found many times. The V call is TRBV6-2 or TRBV6-3, the J call TRBJ1-5; D unclear. The ends were cut back, 5 bases at V and 2 bases at J, with 16 bases in the middle. Germline loops: CDR1 MNHEY, CDR2 SVGEGT. This CDR3 has 16 residues. Written as DNA, the CDR3 is TGTGCCAGCAGTACCCCTGTCTTCGGCCGCAATCAGCCCCAGCATTTT. Protein product: CASSTPVFGRNQPQHF.

The chain carries TRBV4-2 and TRBJ1-3; 7 bases are shared with TRBD1. V lost 3 bases, J lost 0 bases, and 8 bases stayed unmatched. CDR3 size: 17 residues. Germline assignment: CDR1 LGHNA and CDR2 YNFKEQ. This chain's CDR3 is CASSHDEGDSSGNTIYF. The CDR3 coding sequence is TGTGCCAGCAGCCATGACGAAGGGGACAGCTCTGGAAACACCATATATTTT.

This clonotype was observed at least ten times. The CDR3 DNA follows: TGCGCCAGCAGCCAAGGGGACAGGGTAGGAGATACGCAGTATTTT. This encodes CASSQGDRVGDTQYF. The chain employs TRBV4-1 and TRBJ2-3; 9 bases agree with TRBD1. This CDR3 has 15 amino acids. CDR1 is MGHRA and CDR2 is YSYEKL in the germline V gene. V trimming: 1 base; J trimming: 5 bases; junction bases outside the gene matches: 4.

The gene calls are TRBV27 and TRBJ2-7; D is perhaps TRBD2 (6 bases). Per germline, CDR1 MNHEY and CDR2 SMNVEV (reference sequence). V lost 6 bases and J lost 0, with 15 bases in between. The CDR3 is 15 residues long. The CDR3 reads CASRSERASSYEQYF. The CDR3 nucleotides read TGTGCCAGCAGGAGTGAGCGGGCCTCCTCCTACGAGCAGTACTTC.

This clonotype was recorded at least ten times. V and J are TRBV7-6 and TRBJ2-3; 9 bases agree with TRBD2. In germline, CDR1 is SGHVS, CDR2 FNYEAQ. The J segment lost 2 bases and the V segment lost 5 bases, leaving 11 bases of the junction unmatched. CDR3 length equals 17 residues. CDR3 sequence (DNA): TGTGCCAGCAGCCCCGGCCCTAGCGGGGAAAACACAGATACGCAGTATTTT. Translating it yields CASSPGPSGENTDTQYF. The full variable domain, rest sourced from reference TRBV7-6 and TRBJ2-3, is GAGVSQSPRYKVTKRGQDVALRCDPISGHVSLYWYRQALGQGPEFLTYFNYEAQQDKSGLPNDRFSAERPEGSISTLTIQRTEQRDSAMYRCASSPGPSGENTDTQYFGPGTRLTVL.

The table lists this clonotype with many counts. The chain couples TRBV24-1 to TRBJ2-2, with D maybe TRBD1 (5 bases). CDR1 KGHDR and CDR2 SFDVKD come from the germline V gene. There are 12 residues in the CDR3. V was shortened by 7 bases and J by 7 bases, with 9 bases between the two germline ends. The CDR3 coding sequence is TGTGCCACCAGAGGGGTTGACGGGGAGCTGTTTTTT. This gives the protein CATRGVDGELFF.

The rearrangement uses TRBV20-1 and TRBJ2-1; D gene unclear. The germline V gene has CDR1 DFQATT and CDR2 SNEGSKA (reference sequence). V was cut by 6 bases and J by 1 base, with 7 bases left in between. The CDR3 sequence is 12 residues long. CDR3 in amino acids: CSAQNSYNEQFF. The CDR3 region has the DNA TGCAGTGCCCAGAATTCCTACAATGAGCAGTTCTTC.

This clonotype was detected ten times or more. The genes are TRBV7-9 and TRBJ1-3; D gene ambiguous. CDR3 length equals 14 residues. Trimming shortened V by 0 bases and J by 2 bases, and 5 bases separated the two germline ends. Germline CDR1 is SEHNR and CDR2 is FQNEAQ (reference sequence). CDR3 protein: CASSLANTGNTIYF. DNA of the CDR3: TGTGCCAGCAGCTTAGCGAATACTGGAAACACCATATATTTT.

This clonotype appeared many times. The rearrangement joins TRBV25-1 to TRBJ2-7; 7 bases line up with TRBD1. The CDR3 has 13 amino acids. The germline V gene has CDR1 MGHDK and CDR2 SYGVNS. Unmatched junction bases numbered 5, after V lost 6 bases and J lost 3 bases. The CDR3 DNA reads TGTGCCAGCAGGACAGGGTCGGTCTACGAGCAGTACTTC. Encoded protein: CASRTGSVYEQYF.

This clonotype was counted ten times or more. The gene calls are TRBV28 and TRBJ1-5; D is unresolved. Germline V gives CDR1 MDHEN, CDR2 SYDVKM. Trimming removed 1 base from V and 0 bases from J, with 13 bases in between. The CDR3 consists of 17 residues. The CDR3 spells CASSLLSQSHSNQPQHF. The CDR3 DNA reads TGTGCCAGCAGTTTATTGTCACAGAGCCATAGCAATCAGCCCCAGCATTTT.

This clonotype was seen more than once but under ten times. The V gene is TRBV7-2, the J gene TRBJ2-5; 9 nucleotides align to TRBD2. Germline V CDR1 and CDR2: SGHTA, FQGNSA. V shed 4 bases, J shed 4 bases, and the junction held 16 bases outside the gene matches. The CDR3 has 18 amino acids. CDR3 sequence (DNA): TGTGCCAGCAGCTCAGGGGGGTTTCGCGGGGGGGCCCCAGAGACCCAGTACTTC. This sequence encodes CASSSGGFRGGAPETQYF.

Comment on this clonotype: Because the CDR3's place on the DNA is in doubt, the DNA is left out and the CDR3 is given as listed by TCRdb. The chain links TRBV7-9 to TRBJ2-7; the D call of TRBD1 is as the table states it, not checked on the DNA. Ends included, the CDR3 has 17 residues. Germline CDR1 and CDR2: SEHNR and FQNEAQ (reference sequence). CDR3 protein: CASSLAVGQGSTYERYF.

With regard to this clonotype: A single base separates this from a much larger clone, so it may be a read error. This chain links TRBV4-1 with TRBJ2-3; TRBD1 agrees at 9 bases. CDR3 length equals 19 residues. From germline, CDR1 is MGHRA and CDR2 YSYEKL. The CDR3 loop is CANSQDRTGTGILTDTQYF. The CDR3, as DNA: TGCGCCAACAGCCAAGATCGAACCGGGACAGGGATCCTCACAGATACGCAGTATTTT.

CDR3 sequence (DNA): TGCGCCAGCAGCCAAGATGCCCCAGCGGGAGGGCCGATGGTCCACGAGCAGTACTTC. This sequence encodes CASSQDAPAGGPMVHEQYF. The V call is TRBV4-3, the J call TRBJ2-7, with TRBD2 matching over 10 bases. Germline lookup yields CDR1 LGHNA and CDR2 YSLEER. V trimming: 0 bases; J trimming: 5 bases; junction bases outside the gene matches: 16. The CDR3 is 19 residues long.

The CDR3, as DNA: TGTGCCAGCAGTTCTACAGGGTCCAATTCACCCCTCCACTTT. This encodes CASSSTGSNSPLHF. J is TRBJ1-6 and V is TRBV12-3 or TRBV12-4, with D tentatively TRBD1 (6 bases). This CDR3 is built from 14 residues. V gave up 4 bases and J gave up 7 bases, with 11 bases separating them.

This clonotype was seen many times. The chain employs TRBV30 and TRBJ1-1; D might be TRBD1 (6 bases). The CDR3 length is 13 residues. Looked up from germline, CDR1 is GTSNPN and CDR2 is SVGIG (reference sequence). V was pared by 3 bases and J by 7 bases, with 15 bases between. The CDR3 here is CAWSTGRFGEAFF. CDR3 coding DNA: TGTGCCTGGAGCACAGGGAGATTTGGTGAAGCTTTCTTT.